This passage covers 28 T cell receptor beta chains from one sample sequenced in a study of blood T cells in healthy people across ages (dated by TCRdb to the mid-2010s). Libraries were built with 5' RACE. The second PCR ran for about 7 to 11 cycles and used a J-beta primer mix along with a sample-barcoded 5' primer. The public reads were reprocessed in TCRdb via fastp at Q25 and MiXCR, keeping in-frame beta chains. Rows with one shared CDR3 protein collapse into an entry with the most common genes and DNA. The sample includes around 1,900,000 distinct CDR3 sequences, with approximately 40% observed a single time. The ten biggest clones cover about 23% of the sample. Sequenced material: blood. These receptors were collected from a human donor in good health.

This clonotype was observed a few times. The J gene is TRBJ2-7, the V gene TRBV29-1, with D perhaps given as TRBD1 or TRBD2 (5 bases each). This CDR3 contains 13 residues. The V end was cut by 5 bases, the J end by 2 bases, with 13 bases between. CDR1 and CDR2 (germline): SQVTM, ANQGSEA. CDR3 bases: TGCAGCGTTAGGGACGGGAACCCCTACGAGCAGTACTTC. It is translated as CSVRDGNPYEQYF.

The chain carries TRBV7-2 and TRBJ2-7; D may correspond to TRBD1 or TRBD2 (6 bases each). Germline CDR1 is SGHTA and CDR2 is FQGNSA. V shed 1 base and J shed 1 base, with 14 bases lying between them. The CDR3 extends over 16 amino acids. DNA of the CDR3: TGTGCCAGCAGCTTAGTCGGGGGACAAAATTCCTACGAGCAGTACTTC. Encoded protein: CASSLVGGQNSYEQYF.

The chain links TRBV6-1 to TRBJ2-5; 9 bases match TRBD1. The CDR3 has 14 amino acids. The trim removed 7 bases at V and 5 bases at J, leaving 8 bases unmatched. Germline V gene data show CDR1 as MNHNS and CDR2 as SASEGT. The CDR3 reads CASNRDRERETQYF. The CDR3 DNA sequence: TGTGCCAGCAATAGGGACAGGGAGAGGGAGACCCAGTACTTC.

The chain combines TRBV20-1 with TRBJ2-1; a weak D match, TRBD2 (6 bases). The CDR3 loop spans 14 amino acids. V was shortened by 6 bases and J by 8 bases, with 20 bases between the two germline ends. Germline V gene lookup returns CDR1 DFQATT and CDR2 SNEGSKA (reference sequence). CDR3: CSALLARGRYEQFF. Here the CDR3 DNA reads TGCAGTGCCTTACTAGCCCGGGGGAGGTATGAGCAGTTCTTC.

This clonotype turned up a few times. A read error may account for a junction end that differs from germline. The rearrangement joins TRBV7-2 to TRBJ1-1; no clear D. Germline values: CDR1 SGHTA, CDR2 FQGNSA. This CDR3 region has 12 residues. The CDR3 coding sequence is TGCGCCAGCAGCTTGAGTGCCACTGAAGCTTTCTTT. Translated: CASSLSATEAFF.

Turning to this clonotype: One end of the junction varies from germline; a read error may be responsible. The genes are TRBV5-1 and TRBJ2-3, with D hard to call. CDR1 and CDR2 (germline): SGHRS, YFSETQ. The CDR3 totals 19 residues. The CDR3 region has the DNA TGCGCCAGTAGCTTCGGGCCTTCTCGATGGGGTAGTGTTGCAGATACGCAGTATTTT. This encodes CASSFGPSRWGSVADTQYF.

There are many counts of this clonotype. The genes are TRBV20-1 and TRBJ2-3; unclear D gene. CDR1 is DFQATT, CDR2 SNEGSKA, per germline (reference sequence). Trimming took 6 bases from V and 1 from J, leaving 8 bases between them. This CDR3 comprises 12 residues. The CDR3: CSARTGTDTQYF. The CDR3 DNA is TGCAGTGCGAGGACGGGCACAGATACGCAGTATTTT.

This clonotype was seen just once. V usage is TRBV5-1 and J usage is TRBJ2-1; D is perhaps TRBD2 (6 bases). This CDR3 region has 14 residues. The ends were cut back, 4 bases at V and 2 bases at J, with 10 bases in the middle. CDR1 SGHRS and CDR2 YFSETQ come from the germline V gene. The CDR3 is CASSIGGAYNEQFF. CDR3 in DNA: TGCGCCAGCAGCATCGGCGGGGCCTACAATGAGCAGTTCTTC.

A few counts support this clonotype. The gene calls are TRBV6-4 and TRBJ2-1, with no clear D. Germline CDR1 MRHNA, CDR2 SNTAGT. The CDR3 is 16 residues long. Trimming shortened V by 2 bases and J by 0 bases, and 11 bases separated the two germline ends. In nucleotides, the CDR3 is TGTGCCAGCAGTGACCACACAGCGAGCTCCTACAATGAGCAGTTCTTC. Translation gives CASSDHTASSYNEQFF.

The chain has TRBV11-3 and TRBJ2-5, with D possibly TRBD1 on 5 matching bases. V lost 5 bases, J lost 1 base, and 11 bases lay in between. The CDR3 is 14 amino acids. Germline V gene sequence: CDR1 SGHNT, CDR2 YENEEA. This CDR3 reads CASSRDSFQETQYF. DNA for the CDR3: TGTGCCAGCAGCCGTGACAGTTTCCAAGAGACCCAGTACTTC.

This chain joins TRBV7-9 and TRBJ1-2; 9 bases line up with TRBD1. Per the germline V gene, CDR1 is SEHNR and CDR2 is FQNEAQ (reference sequence). The junction had 7 bases not matched to a gene; V was cut back by 3 bases and J by 2 bases. CDR3 length: 16 amino acids. CDR3 sequence: CASSFGQGLLNYGYTF. DNA for the CDR3: TGTGCCAGCAGCTTTGGACAGGGGTTGTTAAACTATGGCTACACCTTC.

This clonotype was detected a few times. This chain uses TRBV18 with TRBJ2-1, with 11 bases that match TRBD2. The CDR3 loop spans 16 amino acids. The trim removed 3 bases at V and 3 bases at J, leaving 4 bases unmatched. Germline V gives CDR1 KGHSH, CDR2 LQKENI. For the CDR3, the DNA is TGTGCCAGCTCACCGGTAGCGGGGGGGAACTACAATGAGCAGTTCTTC. Translating gives CASSPVAGGNYNEQFF.

The rearrangement uses TRBV5-1 and TRBJ1-2; TRBD1 might be the D (5 bases). V lost 0 bases to trimming and J lost 7 bases, with 13 bases between them. The V gene's germline CDR1 is SGHRS and CDR2 YFSETQ. This CDR3 contains 14 residues. The DNA for the CDR3 is TGCGCCAGCAGCTTGGCGGAATACGGGGGTGGCTACACCTTC. Translation: CASSLAEYGGGYTF.

This clonotype was counted between two and nine times. The V gene is TRBV7-8, the J gene TRBJ2-5; D possibly corresponds to TRBD1 (5 bases). Germline CDR1 SGHVS, CDR2 FQNEAQ. Trimming pared 7 bases from V and 0 bases from J, leaving 9 bases between. The CDR3 extends over 13 amino acids. The CDR3 nucleotides are TGTGCCAGCATACAGGCGTACCAAGAGACCCAGTACTTC. Amino acids: CASIQAYQETQYF.

This chain joins TRBV7-2 and TRBJ1-1; D ambiguous. Germline V gene data show CDR1 as SGHTA and CDR2 as FQGNSA. The CDR3 is 11 amino acids. V dropped 5 bases and J dropped 13 bases, with 14 bases sitting between them. CDR3 nucleotides: TGTGCCAGCAGCCCCGGGTGGGTATTTTTCTTT. This encodes CASSPGWVFFF.

The rearrangement links TRBV7-9 to TRBJ1-2; TRBD1 matches 7 bases. Looked up from germline, CDR1 is SEHNR and CDR2 is FQNEAQ (reference sequence). The CDR3 is made up of 14 amino acids. V lost 5 bases, J lost 4 bases, and 7 bases stayed unmatched. CDR3 nucleotide sequence: TGTGCCAGCAGCCTAATGGGACAGTCCTATGGCTACACCTTC. Its translation is CASSLMGQSYGYTF.

Details on this clonotype: The germline gene is not matched at one end of the junction; a read error may be the cause. This chain's CDR3 is CAGSFRGQWDTEAFF. For the CDR3, the DNA is TGCGCCGGCAGCTTCAGGGGGCAATGGGACACTGAAGCTTTCTTT. The rearrangement joins TRBV5-1 to TRBJ1-1, with 8 bases identical to TRBD1. Germline V gene data show CDR1 as SGHRS and CDR2 as YFSETQ. The CDR3 totals 15 residues.

This chain uses TRBV6-6 with TRBJ2-3; 9 nucleotides line up with TRBD2. The germline V gene has CDR1 MNHNY and CDR2 SVGAGI (reference sequence). The junction had 14 bases not matched to a gene; V was cut back by 5 bases and J by 8 bases. The CDR3 is 16 residues long. The CDR3 coding sequence is TGTGCCAGCAGTCCCCTAGCGGGGAGGGCGGGGGTTACGCAGTATTTT. Amino acids: CASSPLAGRAGVTQYF.

This clonotype was recorded once. The CDR3 sequence is CASSLEEEGDIQYF. The CDR3 DNA reads as TGTGCCAGCAGCTTAGAAGAAGAGGGAGACATTCAGTACTTC. The rearrangement joins TRBV7-9 to TRBJ2-4; maybe TRBD2 (5 bases). V shed 1 base and J shed 8 bases, with 12 bases lying between them. CDR1 SEHNR and CDR2 FQNEAQ come from the germline V gene (reference sequence). CDR3 length equals 14 residues. Variable domain in full (rest from reference TRBV7-9 and TRBJ2-4): DTGVSQNPRHKITKRGQNVTFRCDPISEHNRLYWYRQTLGQGPEFLTYFQNEAQLEKSRLLSDRFSAERPKGSFSTLEIQRTEQGDSAMYLCASSLEEEGDIQYFGAGTRLSVL.

The rearrangement links TRBV9 to TRBJ2-5; D unresolved. CDR3 size: 13 residues. CDR1 is SGDLS and CDR2 is YYNGEE in the germline V gene. V was pared by 4 bases and J by 5 bases, with 12 bases between. This CDR3 reads CASSSRLRETQYF. CDR3 nucleotide sequence: TGTGCCAGCAGCTCGCGACTCAGGGAGACCCAGTACTTC.

V is TRBV24-1 and J is TRBJ2-1, with D possibly being TRBD2 (6 bases). The V and J ends lost 3 bases and 6 bases respectively, with 14 bases between them. The CDR3 sequence is 15 residues long. Germline assignment: CDR1 KGHDR and CDR2 SFDVKD. CDR3 nucleotide sequence: TGTGCCACCAGTGATGAAGCGGAGGGTCTCAATGAGCAGTTCTTC. Translating gives CATSDEAEGLNEQFF.

The rearrangement joins TRBV9 to TRBJ2-7; tentatively, D is TRBD1 or TRBD2 (6 bases each). Between the trimmed V and J ends, which lost 0 bases and 3 bases, there was a span of 16 bases. The CDR3 runs 16 residues. Looked up from germline, CDR1 is SGDLS and CDR2 is YYNGEE. The CDR3, as DNA: TGTGCCAGCAGCGTAGGGACGGGGGCGCTGATCTACGAGCAGTACTTC. Translating gives CASSVGTGALIYEQYF.

This chain uses TRBV29-1 with TRBJ1-2, with D unresolved. The CDR3 covers 12 residues. The germline V gene encodes CDR1 SQVTM and CDR2 ANQGSEA. Trimming stripped 4 bases from V and 7 bases from J, with 13 bases between. The CDR3 coding sequence is TGCAGCGTTGGAGGCGGGCAAATTGGCTACACCTTC. Encoded protein: CSVGGGQIGYTF.

This clonotype was recorded once. The chain carries TRBV11-2 and TRBJ2-1; 10 bases agree with TRBD2. Germline V gene lookup returns CDR1 SGHAT and CDR2 FQNNGV. Unmatched junction bases numbered 6, after V lost 0 bases and J lost 1 base. There are 18 residues in the CDR3. CDR3 region: CASSLEVSGGISYNEQFF. The CDR3 bases are TGTGCCAGCAGCTTAGAAGTTAGCGGGGGGATTTCCTACAATGAGCAGTTCTTC.

This clonotype was seen ten or more times. The chain has TRBV5-1 and TRBJ1-2; possible D gene TRBD1, 6 bases. Trimming removed 0 bases from V and 6 bases from J, with 12 bases in between. The CDR3 extends over 14 amino acids. The germline gives CDR1 SGHRS, CDR2 YFSETQ. This chain's CDR3 is CASSLEAGADGYTF. The CDR3 DNA is TGCGCCAGCAGCTTGGAGGCAGGGGCGGATGGCTACACCTTC.

The CDR3 nucleotides read TGTGCCAGCAGTCACCAAGGACGGAGGAACGAGCAGTACTTC. Translated: CASSHQGRRNEQYF. The chain joins TRBV25-1 to TRBJ2-7; TRBD2 might be the D (5 bases). There are 14 residues in the CDR3. In germline, CDR1 is MGHDK, CDR2 SYGVNS. V lost 5 bases, J lost 5 bases, and 16 bases lay in between.

The V and J genes are TRBV14 and TRBJ2-7; the D is unclear. Germline V gene data show CDR1 as SGHDN and CDR2 as FVKESK. Trimming shortened V by 5 bases and J by 2 bases, and 10 bases separated the two germline ends. The CDR3 sequence is 13 residues long. CDR3: CASSSFPAYEQYF. Written as DNA, the CDR3 is TGTGCCAGCAGCTCCTTCCCGGCCTACGAGCAGTACTTC.

The CDR3, as DNA: TGTGCCATCAGTGAAGGGACAGTTAATCAGCCCCAGCATTTT. It is translated as CAISEGTVNQPQHF. This rearrangement joins TRBV10-3 to TRBJ1-5; 7 bases are shared with TRBD1. With V trimmed by 3 bases and J by 4 bases, 3 bases remained unmatched. CDR1 is ENHRY, CDR2 SYGVKD, per germline. The CDR3 contains 14 residues.